What follows are 2 T cell receptor beta chains derived from one specimen sequenced in a study of neoadjuvant nivolumab and ipilimumab in lung cancer. Sequencing used immunoSEQ multiplex PCR; TCRdb keeps in-frame clones, though not all of them. The data hold some 13,000 clones, with about 94% observed a single time. Sequenced material: peripheral blood, taken after neoadjuvant nivolumab, alone or with ipilimumab, at or shortly before surgery. These receptors originate from an adult with non-small cell lung cancer.

V and J are TRBV5-6 and TRBJ2-3; D gene uncertain. Germline V gives CDR1 SGHDT, CDR2 YYEEEE. The CDR3 consists of 13 residues. The ends were cut back, 1 base at V and 0 bases at J, with 3 bases in the middle. The CDR3 coding sequence is TGTGCCAGCAGCTTGTCTAGCACAGATACGCAGTATTTT. Residues: CASSLSSTDTQYF.

V gene TRBV11-2 combines with J gene TRBJ2-7, with 11 bases lining up with TRBD1. Trimming at V came to 5 bases and at J to 5 bases, leaving 11 bases not matched to a gene. This CDR3 has 16 residues. The V gene's germline CDR1 is SGHAT and CDR2 FQNNGV. The CDR3 sequence: CASSGGQGAALDEQYF. The CDR3 coding sequence is TGTGCCAGCAGCGGTGGACAGGGGGCGGCTTTAGACGAGCAGTACTTC.